The rows below give T cell receptor beta chains drawn from one sample of a study of T cells in Graves' hyperthyroidism and ophthalmopathy. TCRdb independently ran MiXCR on the multiplex PCR reads; one entry per CDR3 protein. The table has more than 300,000 distinct CDR3 sequences, about a sixth seen once; the top ten hold approximately 35%. The sequencing sample was made of blood. These receptors were obtained from a woman between 25 and 40 years old with Graves' hyperthyroidism that later progressed to Graves' ophthalmopathy. The CDR3 runs from the conserved cysteine through the conserved F or W.

V gene,CDR3 protein
TRBV20-1,CSAPPGVDYNSPLHF
TRBV10-3,CAISEGSINSPLHF
TRBV4-1,CASSQETGHNSPLHF
TRBV10-1,CASSDPAGANVLTF
TRBV7-2,CASSLEGTYGTTDTQYF
TRBV12-3/TRBV12-4,CASSPGTVNTEAFF
TRBV12-3/TRBV12-4,CASSLRGGTYNEQFF
TRBV28,CASSRDRGNYEQYF
TRBV28,CASSPPGIGELFF
TRBV5-1,CASSPGTGETQYF
TRBV6-5,CASSYSRAGESVQSPLHF
TRBV5-1,CASRSGPGQFTDTQYF
TRBV30,CAWSVELMNEQFF
TRBV11-1,CASSPRPGAGDTDTQYF
TRBV20-1,CSAKPIAGGHPDTQYF
TRBV4-1,CASSQPYRLNTDTQYF
TRBV28,CASSIGGAGNEQFF
TRBV7-9,CASSLTGGILDEQYF
TRBV5-1,CASSLVSGWNTEAFF
TRBV7-6,CASSSTLAGGPSTDTQYF